This record concerns one T cell receptor (beta chain) sequence. The PCR used 60 V beta and 13 J beta primers. The repertoire was sequenced with immunoSEQ multiplex PCR; TCRdb's copy has only in-frame clones and lacks some. The top ten clones hold approximately 10% of a sample with around 60,000 clones, about nine tenths of them seen once. The time point: after dendritic cell vaccination, including at tumor progression/relapse. None of the glioblastoma patients had an isocitrate dehydrogenase mutation. Trimming stripped 6 bases from V and 7 bases from J, with 13 bases between. The CDR3 runs 12 residues. The germline V gene has CDR1 SGHRS and CDR2 YFSETQ. This specimen belongs to a study of glioma-infiltrating T cells after dendritic cell vaccination. Overall study context: Dendritic cell vaccination trial patients had either newly diagnosed or recurrent glioblastoma. At biweekly intervals, patients got three intradermal dendritic cell vaccine injections.

The TCR sequence derives from a human donor with glioblastoma. The chain employs TRBV5-1 and TRBJ1-1; possible D gene TRBD1, 6 bases. The specimen was blood, collected after dendritic cell vaccination. CDR3 sequence: CASTGTPYEAFF. In DNA, the CDR3 is TGCGCCAGCACCGGGACACCCTATGAAGCTTTCTTT.